The clone carrying this T cell receptor (beta chain) has just a few counts. The junction does not match germline at one end; this may be a read error. TCRdb reprocessed the PCR reads with MiXCR, giving one entry per CDR3 protein. The sample holds approximately 19,000 distinct CDR3 sequences; 40% to 55% are singletons and the top ten take around 22%. The data were obtained in a study of tumor-infiltrating lymphocytes in oesophageal squamous cell carcinoma. The sequenced sample was esophageal tumor tissue. The receptor was isolated from a male donor with esophageal squamous cell carcinoma.

CDR3 amino acids: CASSVATSGGARETQYF. The DNA of the CDR3 is TGTGCCAGCAGCGTAGCTACTAGCGGGGGGGCCAGGGAGACCCAGTACTTC. J is TRBJ2-4 and V is TRBV7-2; 13 bases match TRBD2. The closer fit of TRBJ2-5 to the DNA end suggests the J call may be wrong. The germline V gene has CDR1 SGHTA and CDR2 FQGNSA. This CDR3 comprises 17 residues.